Shown below are 20 T cell receptor beta chains from a single sample sequenced in a study of T cells after yellow fever vaccination. TCRdb fed the 5' RACE reads into MiXCR, producing one record per CDR3 protein. This sample has around 550,000 distinct CDR3 sequences, with about 19% found just once. Material: PBMCs, obtained 15 days after the yellow fever booster vaccination. The receptors were gathered from a man aged 30 to 45 who received the YFV17D yellow fever vaccine.

This clonotype was counted between two and nine times. The CDR3 DNA follows: TGTGCCAGCAGCTTACTAGGCTCAGGGGGCGAGCAGTACTTC. As protein: CASSLLGSGGEQYF. The gene calls are TRBV7-6 and TRBJ2-7; 7 positions agree with TRBD1. CDR3 length: 14 amino acids. V gave up 2 bases and J gave up 6 bases; unmatched junction bases: 7. Germline CDR1 reads SGHVS; CDR2 reads FNYEAQ.

In this sample, this clonotype turned up a few times. The chain's CDR3 is CASSFWTSGRLNYNEQFF. The CDR3 coding sequence is TGTGCCAGCAGTTTCTGGACTAGCGGGAGGTTAAACTACAATGAGCAGTTCTTC. J is TRBJ2-1 and V is TRBV27; 14 bases agree with TRBD2. Germline V CDR1 and CDR2: MNHEY, SMNVEV (reference sequence). J was trimmed by 3 bases and V by 3 bases; bases with no gene match: 7. The CDR3 loop spans 18 amino acids.

V and J are TRBV29-1 and TRBJ2-1, with 8 positions matching TRBD2. This CDR3 is built from 13 residues. V dropped 5 bases and J dropped 7; count of bases not matched to a gene: 7. The germline V gene has CDR1 SQVTM and CDR2 ANQGSEA. The CDR3 loop is CSVRASGLNEQFF. DNA for the CDR3: TGCAGCGTTAGGGCTAGCGGGCTTAATGAGCAGTTCTTC.

The table lists this clonotype with a few counts. The rearrangement joins TRBV28 to TRBJ2-1, with TRBD2 matching over 8 bases. With 8 bases clipped from V and 15 bases from J, the junction kept 6 bases outside the gene matches. Germline loops: CDR1 MDHEN, CDR2 SYDVKM. The CDR3 length is 10 residues. CDR3 loop: CASSGTSWFF. CDR3 sequence (DNA): TGTGCCAGCTCCGGGACTAGTTGGTTCTTC.

Many counts were recorded for this clonotype. The chain carries TRBV27 and TRBJ1-5, with a tentative D call TRBD1 (6 bases). Trimming shortened V by 2 bases and J by 6 bases, and 8 bases separated the two germline ends. The CDR3 is 13 residues long. Germline-derived CDR1 and CDR2 are MNHEY and SMNVEV (reference sequence). This CDR3 is CASSLTGSQPQHF. CDR3 in DNA: TGTGCCAGCAGTTTAACAGGGAGTCAGCCCCAGCATTTT.

This clonotype was seen many times. This chain uses TRBV7-2 with TRBJ2-3, with D perhaps matching TRBD1 or TRBD2 (5 bases each). The CDR3 runs 14 residues. Between the trimmed V and J ends, which lost 2 bases and 2 bases, there was a span of 8 bases. Germline V gene lookup returns CDR1 SGHTA and CDR2 FQGNSA. Here the CDR3 DNA reads TGTGCCAGCAGCTTACGGGGCATCACAGATACGCAGTATTTT. Protein sequence: CASSLRGITDTQYF.

V gene TRBV24-1 combines with J gene TRBJ2-1, with D unresolved. V was trimmed by 2 bases and J by 4 bases, leaving 5 bases between them. The CDR3 length is 13 residues. The germline CDR1 and CDR2 sequences are KGHDR and SFDVKD. The chain's CDR3 is CATSDSVYNEQFF. The CDR3 coding sequence is TGTGCCACCAGTGATTCCGTTTACAATGAGCAGTTCTTC.

In its sample, this clonotype was seen a few times. This chain connects TRBV5-1 to TRBJ2-1; TRBD2 aligns across 7 bases. The CDR3 is made up of 15 amino acids. CDR1 SGHRS and CDR2 YFSETQ come from the germline V gene. J gave up 4 bases and V 1 base, and 5 bases lay outside the gene matches. CDR3 loop: CASSLSLSGYNEQFF. CDR3 DNA: TGCGCCAGCAGCTTGTCCCTTAGCGGGTACAATGAGCAGTTCTTC.

This chain uses TRBV9 with TRBJ2-1, with D possibly TRBD1 on 6 matching bases. This CDR3 is 12 amino acids long. With 2 bases removed from V and 9 bases from J, the gap between germline ends came to 9 bases. The germline gives CDR1 SGDLS, CDR2 YYNGEE. CDR3 DNA: TGTGCCAGCAGCGTTGGGGGCGGTGAGCAGTTCTTC. Protein: CASSVGGGEQFF. Full variable domain (remainder filled in from reference TRBV9 and TRBJ2-1): DSGVTQTPKHLITATGQRVTLRCSPRSGDLSVYWYQQSLDQGLQFLIQYYNGEERAKGNILERFSAQQFPDLHSELNLSSLELGDSALYFCASSVGGGEQFFGPGTRLTVL.

The chain links TRBV7-9 to TRBJ2-5, with 12 bases aligning to TRBD2. Unmatched junction bases numbered 7, after V lost 5 bases and J lost 3 bases. CDR1 is SEHNR and CDR2 is FQNEAQ in the germline V gene (reference sequence). The CDR3 is 16 amino acids. For the CDR3, the DNA is TGTGCCAGCAGCCGAGGGACTAGCGGGCCGGAAGAGACCCAGTACTTC. It specifies CASSRGTSGPEETQYF.

This clonotype was picked up a small number of times. The chain employs TRBV3-1 and TRBJ2-3; D unclear. The germline V and J ends were trimmed by 0 bases and 7 bases, with 17 bases remaining between them. The CDR3 totals 16 residues. Germline V CDR1 and CDR2: LGHDT, YNNKEL (reference sequence). CDR3 in DNA: TGTGCCAGCAGCCAAGAGACTTCCGACGACCGGAATACGCAGTATTTT. This gives the protein CASSQETSDDRNTQYF.

The V call is TRBV28, the J call TRBJ2-3; D gene unclear. CDR1 and CDR2 (germline): MDHEN, SYDVKM. This CDR3 comprises 12 residues. V was pared by 6 bases and J by 7 bases, with 11 bases between. The CDR3 here is CASSLSENTQYF. The CDR3 DNA reads TGTGCCAGCAGCCTCTCGGAGAATACGCAGTATTTT.

This chain joins TRBV4-3 and TRBJ2-7; maybe TRBD2 (6 bases). Trimming took 0 bases from V and 13 from J, leaving 22 bases between them. Germline V CDR1 and CDR2: LGHNA, YSLEER. The CDR3 length is 15 residues. CDR3 DNA: TGCGCCAGCAGCCAAGATACTTGGTTGTCCCGGGAGTTATACTTC. As protein: CASSQDTWLSRELYF.

The chain recombines TRBV3-1 with TRBJ2-3; D unclear. In germline, CDR1 is LGHDT, CDR2 YNNKEL (reference sequence). The CDR3 has 14 amino acids. V lost 0 bases, J lost 2 bases, and 6 bases lay in between. The CDR3 bases are TGTGCCAGCAGCCAAGAGCGGCCCACAGATACGCAGTATTTT. Its protein is CASSQERPTDTQYF.

This chain uses TRBV7-9 with TRBJ2-1, with 9 bases fitting TRBD2. Unmatched junction bases numbered 10, after V lost 6 bases and J lost 4 bases. CDR3 size: 16 residues. Germline CDR1 SEHNR, CDR2 FQNEAQ (reference sequence). CDR3 sequence (DNA): TGTGCCAGCAGGCTCGCGCGGGAGGGCCTGTACAATGAGCAGTTCTTC. Translating gives CASRLAREGLYNEQFF.

The chain has TRBV20-1 and TRBJ2-7; D not resolved. This CDR3 contains 13 residues. Germline V gene data show CDR1 as DFQATT and CDR2 as SNEGSKA (reference sequence). Trimming removed 4 bases at V and 0 bases at J, with 10 bases between. The CDR3 coding sequence is TGCAGTGCTACTACCATAAGCTCCTACGAGCAGTACTTC. Amino acids: CSATTISSYEQYF.

The rearrangement uses TRBV9 and TRBJ2-3, with 8 bases aligning to TRBD2. There are 14 residues in the CDR3. Unmatched junction bases numbered 10, after V lost 3 bases and J lost 10 bases. Germline V lookup: CDR1 SGDLS, CDR2 YYNGEE. CDR3 amino acids: CASSEGLVEVSQYF. The CDR3 DNA reads TGTGCCAGCAGCGAGGGACTAGTCGAAGTGTCGCAGTATTTT.

The gene calls are TRBV10-3 and TRBJ2-7, with D unresolved. There are 12 residues in the CDR3. Germline CDR1 and CDR2: ENHRY and SYGVKD. The V and J ends lost 5 bases and 5 bases respectively, with 10 bases between them. CDR3 loop: CAISPTRDEQYF. DNA of the CDR3: TGTGCCATCAGTCCAACTCGGGACGAGCAGTACTTC.

This clonotype was detected a few times. V and J are TRBV20-1 and TRBJ2-5, with 10 bases fitting TRBD2. The CDR3 is 13 amino acids. Germline V CDR1 and CDR2: DFQATT, SNEGSKA (reference sequence). V lost 7 bases to trimming and J lost 5 bases; unmatched junction nucleotides: 7. The CDR3, as DNA: TGCAGTGGGATCTATAGCGGGGGGGAGACCCAGTACTTC. As protein: CSGIYSGGETQYF.

This clonotype was picked up a small number of times. V is TRBV11-3 and J is TRBJ2-1; no definite D call. The CDR3 totals 15 residues. The V gene's germline CDR1 is SGHNT and CDR2 YENEEA. The V and J ends lost 4 bases and 0 bases respectively, with 10 bases between them. CDR3 DNA sequence: TGTGCCAGCAGCTCGTCCCCGAGCTCCTACAATGAGCAGTTCTTC. It translates to CASSSSPSSYNEQFF.